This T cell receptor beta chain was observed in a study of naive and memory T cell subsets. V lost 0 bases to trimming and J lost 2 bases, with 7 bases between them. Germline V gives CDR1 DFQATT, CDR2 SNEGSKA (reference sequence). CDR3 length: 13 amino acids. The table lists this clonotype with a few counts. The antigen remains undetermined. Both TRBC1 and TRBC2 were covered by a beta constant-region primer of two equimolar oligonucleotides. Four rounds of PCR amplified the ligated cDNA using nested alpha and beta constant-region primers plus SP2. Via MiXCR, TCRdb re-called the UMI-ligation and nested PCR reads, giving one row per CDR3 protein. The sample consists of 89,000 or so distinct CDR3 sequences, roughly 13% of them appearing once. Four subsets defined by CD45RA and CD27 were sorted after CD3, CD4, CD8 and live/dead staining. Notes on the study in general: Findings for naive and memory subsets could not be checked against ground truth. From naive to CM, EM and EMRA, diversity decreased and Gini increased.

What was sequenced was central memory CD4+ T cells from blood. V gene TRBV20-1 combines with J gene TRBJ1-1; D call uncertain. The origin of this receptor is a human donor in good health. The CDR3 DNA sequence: TGCAGTGCTAGAGAGCAGGCTAACACTGAAGCTTTCTTT. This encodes CSAREQANTEAFF.